Listed below are T cell receptor beta chains from one sample, sequenced in a study of blood T cell repertoires in COVID-19. This table comes from immunoSEQ multiplex PCR, and its TCRdb copy is limited to in-frame clones, with some not included. This sample has hundreds of thousands of clones, with 89% found just once. Sequencing was done on a sample of peripheral blood. Receptors originate from a man between 60 and 75 years old who had recovered from COVID-19. Each CDR3 is given with its conserved first and last residue. A D gene is named only where the DNA matches it firmly. Where a row states a size, it is once, few, many or the class of an expanded clone; other rows omit it.

TRBV28	-	TRBJ2-7	-	CAAAGAYEQYF	TGTGCCGCGGCGGGGGCATACGAGCAGTACTTC
TRBV9	-	TRBJ1-1	-	CASSVAPWTVGDTEAFF	TGTGCCAGCAGCGTAGCCCCCTGGACAGTCGGCGACACTGAAGCTTTCTTT
TRBV7-9	TRBD2	TRBJ2-3	once	CALAGEGSSTDTQYF	TGTGCACTAGCGGGAGAGGGCTCTAGCACAGATACGCAGTATTTT
TRBV29-1	TRBD1	TRBJ1-4	-	CSARRQGNNEKLFF	TGCAGCGCTCGACGACAGGGGAATAATGAAAAACTGTTTTTT
TRBV5-1	TRBD2	TRBJ2-2	-	CASSSGLAGGNTGELFF	TGCGCCAGCAGCTCCGGACTAGCGGGGGGGAACACCGGGGAGCTGTTTTTT
TRBV6-2/TRBV6-3	TRBD2	TRBJ2-5	-	CASSTSGGPQETQYF	TGTGCCAGCAGCACTAGCGGGGGACCCCAAGAGACCCAGTACTTC
TRBV19	TRBD1	TRBJ1-2	-	CASSKDRGRYGYTF	TGTGCCAGTAGTAAGGACAGGGGTAGGTATGGCTACACCTTC
TRBV11-2	-	TRBJ1-3	-	CASSSRSGNTIYF	TGTGCCAGCAGCTCTCGGAGTGGAAACACCATATATTTT
TRBV15	-	TRBJ1-5	once	CATSRDRNRGNQPQHF	TGTGCCACCAGCAGAGATCGAAATAGAGGCAATCAGCCCCAGCATTTT
TRBV9	-	TRBJ1-5	once	CASSVIRGRDGQPQHF	TGTGCCAGCAGCGTCATCAGGGGAAGAGATGGTCAGCCCCAGCATTTT
TRBV5-1	-	TRBJ1-4	once	CASSLVGPNEKLFF	TGCGCCAGCAGCTTGGTGGGGCCAAATGAAAAACTGTTTTTT
TRBV14	-	TRBJ2-5	-	CASSQSPLRETQYF	TGTGCCAGCAGCCAGTCTCCCCTAAGAGAGACCCAGTACTTC
TRBV6-2/TRBV6-3	-	TRBJ1-5	-	CASSPGGSNQPQHF	TGTGCCAGCAGTCCAGGTGGGAGCAATCAGCCCCAGCATTTT
TRBV5-6	-	TRBJ1-4	-	CASSLQGTTNEKLFF	TGTGCCAGCAGCTTGCAGGGGACAACTAATGAAAAACTGTTTTTT
TRBV9	TRBD1	TRBJ1-1	-	CASSGLGQATEAFF	TGTGCCAGCAGCGGATTGGGACAGGCCACTGAAGCTTTCTTT
TRBV11-2	TRBD1	TRBJ2-7	-	CASSLIRGQGFHEQYF	TGTGCCAGCAGCTTAATCCGCGGACAGGGATTCCACGAGCAGTACTTC
TRBV7-2	TRBD1	TRBJ1-2	-	CASSLNPGTGAYGYTF	TGTGCCAGCAGCTTAAATCCTGGGACAGGGGCCTATGGCTACACCTTC
TRBV4-1	TRBD1	TRBJ1-1	-	CASSRDRVTEAFF	TGCGCCAGCAGCCGCGACAGGGTAACTGAAGCTTTCTTT
TRBV5-1	TRBD2	TRBJ2-3	-	CASSPWTSGSADTQYF	TGCGCCAGCAGCCCCTGGACTAGCGGGAGTGCAGATACGCAGTATTTT
TRBV5-1	-	TRBJ1-4	-	CASSYEEREKLFF	TGCGCCAGCAGCTACGAGGAGAGGGAAAAACTGTTTTTT
TRBV11-1	-	TRBJ2-5	-	CASSQEGQNQETQYF	TGTGCCAGCAGCCAAGAAGGACAGAACCAAGAGACCCAGTACTTC
TRBV7-9	-	TRBJ2-7	-	CASSLEFGRGSLGQYF	TGTGCCAGCAGCTTAGAGTTTGGCAGGGGATCCCTAGGGCAGTACTTC
TRBV5-6	-	TRBJ1-1	once	CASSLGGDGEAFF	TGTGCCAGCAGCCTGGGCGGTGACGGTGAAGCTTTCTTT
TRBV5-4	-	TRBJ2-1	-	CASERGAGYNEQFF	TGTGCCAGCGAAAGGGGCGCGGGGTACAATGAGCAGTTCTTC
TRBV7-6	-	TRBJ2-1	-	CASSFSSNSYNEQFF	TGTGCCAGCAGCTTTTCTAGCAACTCCTACAATGAGCAGTTCTTC
TRBV7-9	-	TRBJ1-1	-	CASSFSQGKGTEAFF	TGTGCCAGCAGCTTTAGTCAGGGGAAGGGCACTGAAGCTTTCTTT
TRBV6-2/TRBV6-3	TRBD2	TRBJ2-2	many	CASGRLAGVTGELFF	TGTGCCAGCGGCCGACTAGCGGGAGTCACCGGGGAGCTGTTTTTT
TRBV4-2	TRBD1	TRBJ2-2	once	CASSRTGGGETGELFF	TGTGCCAGCAGCCGGACAGGGGGAGGAGAAACCGGGGAGCTGTTTTTT
TRBV12-5	-	TRBJ1-5	-	CASGSPGEGQPQHF	TGTGCTAGTGGTTCCCCAGGGGAGGGTCAGCCCCAGCATTTT
TRBV7-9	-	TRBJ1-4	-	CASSLGSRVKTNEKLFF	TGTGCCAGCAGCTTAGGATCCAGGGTGAAAACTAATGAAAAACTGTTTTTT
TRBV7-3	-	TRBJ2-1	-	CASSLDSLREQFF	TGTGCCAGCAGCTTAGACAGTCTAAGGGAGCAGTTCTTC
TRBV2	-	TRBJ2-3	-	CASSEARTVDTQYF	TGTGCCAGCAGTGAAGCCCGGACAGTAGATACGCAGTATTTT
TRBV11-3	TRBD1	TRBJ2-1	-	CASSLQGVSYNEQFF	TGTGCCAGCAGCCTACAGGGGGTCTCCTACAATGAGCAGTTCTTC
TRBV27	TRBD2	TRBJ2-7	-	CASRELAGAPYEQYF	TGTGCCAGCAGAGAATTAGCGGGGGCTCCCTACGAGCAGTACTTC
TRBV28	TRBD1	TRBJ1-4	-	CASNLPRDRKLFF	TGTGCCAGCAACTTGCCTCGGGACAGAAAACTGTTTTTT
TRBV28	-	TRBJ1-6	-	CASRIQGSSYNSPLHF	TGTGCCAGCAGGATTCAGGGAAGCTCCTATAATTCACCCCTCCACTTT
TRBV30	-	TRBJ2-4	-	CAWTPRKGAGGAKNIQYF	TGTGCCTGGACCCCACGGAAGGGGGCGGGGGGAGCCAAAAACATTCAGTACTTC
TRBV14	TRBD2	TRBJ2-1	-	CASSQGLAGGENEQFF	TGTGCCAGCAGCCAAGGGCTAGCGGGAGGGGAAAATGAGCAGTTCTTC
TRBV28	-	TRBJ1-5	-	CASSPLQNSNQPQHF	TGTGCCAGCAGTCCCCTACAGAATAGCAATCAGCCCCAGCATTTT
TRBV5-1	-	TRBJ2-7	few	CASSLAVGVENEQYF	TGCGCCAGCAGCTTGGCCGTAGGAGTAGAGAACGAGCAGTACTTC
TRBV6-1	-	TRBJ2-7	-	CASSEAYSQGYEQYF	TGTGCCAGCAGTGAAGCCTATTCTCAGGGTTACGAGCAGTACTTC
TRBV19	-	TRBJ1-3	-	CASTPGLFPGNTIYF	TGTGCCAGTACCCCCGGACTCTTCCCTGGAAACACCATATATTTT
TRBV10-3	TRBD1	TRBJ2-5	-	CAISTGTGGVLQETQYF	TGTGCCATAAGTACCGGGACAGGGGGCGTTCTACAAGAGACCCAGTACTTC
TRBV2	-	TRBJ1-2	-	CASRAQTAIYGYTF	TGTGCCAGCAGGGCCCAGACAGCGATCTATGGCTACACCTTC
TRBV27	TRBD1	TRBJ1-2	once	CASRVTGAYGYTF	TGTGCCAGCAGGGTAACAGGGGCCTATGGCTACACCTTC
TRBV14	-	TRBJ2-1	once	CASSPRRERSYNEQFF	TGTGCCAGCAGCCCAAGACGGGAGCGGTCCTACAATGAGCAGTTCTTC
TRBV5-4	TRBD1	TRBJ2-2	once	CASSLMDRVTGELFF	TGTGCCAGCAGCTTAATGGACAGGGTGACCGGGGAGCTGTTTTTT